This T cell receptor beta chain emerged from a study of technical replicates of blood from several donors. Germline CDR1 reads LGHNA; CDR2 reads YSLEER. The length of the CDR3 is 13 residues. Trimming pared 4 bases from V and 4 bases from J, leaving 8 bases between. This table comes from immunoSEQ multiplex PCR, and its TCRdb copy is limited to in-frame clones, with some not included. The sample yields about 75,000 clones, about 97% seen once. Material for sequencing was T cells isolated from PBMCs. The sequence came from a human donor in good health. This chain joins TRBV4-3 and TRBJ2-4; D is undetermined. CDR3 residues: CASSLEQKNIQYF. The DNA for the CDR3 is TGCGCCAGCAGCCTAGAGCAGAAAAACATTCAGTACTTC.